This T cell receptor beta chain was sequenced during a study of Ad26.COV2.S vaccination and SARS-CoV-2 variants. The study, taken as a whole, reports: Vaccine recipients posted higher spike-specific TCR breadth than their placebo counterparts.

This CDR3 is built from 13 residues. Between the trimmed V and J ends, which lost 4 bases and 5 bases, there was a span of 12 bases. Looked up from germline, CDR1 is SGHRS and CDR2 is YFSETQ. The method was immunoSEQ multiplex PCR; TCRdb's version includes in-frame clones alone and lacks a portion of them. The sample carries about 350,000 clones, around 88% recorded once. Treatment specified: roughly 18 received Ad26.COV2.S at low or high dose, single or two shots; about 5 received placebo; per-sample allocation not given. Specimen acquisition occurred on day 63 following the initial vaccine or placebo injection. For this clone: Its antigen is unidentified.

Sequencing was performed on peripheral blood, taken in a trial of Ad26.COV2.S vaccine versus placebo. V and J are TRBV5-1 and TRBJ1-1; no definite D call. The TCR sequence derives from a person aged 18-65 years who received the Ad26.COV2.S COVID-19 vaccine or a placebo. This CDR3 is CASSGVQETEAFF. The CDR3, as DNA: TGCGCCAGCAGCGGTGTTCAGGAAACTGAAGCTTTCTTT.